This T cell receptor beta chain is from a study of shared clonotypes between healthy human individuals. General observations from the study: Donor clonotype sharing was expected to depend on sequencing depth. Estimated richness values were generally larger in naive subsets than in memory subsets.

Genomic DNA from each subset was divided evenly over several immunoSEQ plates. The method was immunoSEQ multiplex PCR; TCRdb's version includes in-frame clones alone and lacks a portion of them. The sample holds 2,500,000 or so clones, 90% to 95% seen once. In the case of this clone: The target antigen is unknown.

Germline assignment: CDR1 MNHNY and CDR2 SVGAGI (reference sequence). There are 12 residues in the CDR3. Trimming took off 2 bases at V and 7 bases at J, with 8 bases between the two ends. Donors included only healthy HIV-negative adults lacking recent acute infections or vaccinations. This clonotype was sampled from a man between 18 and 35 years old in good health. Some clones in this sample may be carry-over from other donors' samples. The chain recombines TRBV6-6 with TRBJ2-5; a possible D gene is TRBD2 (5 bases). Sequencing was done on a sample of naive CD4+ T cells from PBMCs. Subset in this sample: CD45RA+ positively selected. The CDR3: CASSYVEGTQYF. In DNA, the CDR3 is TGTGCCAGCAGTTACGTCGAGGGGACCCAGTACTTC.